This T cell receptor (beta chain) derives from a study of radiation and T cells in renal cell carcinoma. Time point in this sample: blood 4 weeks post-SBRT, at nephrectomy. Treatment described: 15 Gy SBRT to primary tumor, nephrectomy 4 weeks later. This clone was counted between two and nine times. This CDR3 comprises 16 residues. Germline V CDR1 and CDR2: SEHNR, FQNEAQ (reference sequence). Trimming shortened V by 6 bases and J by 0 bases, and 17 bases separated the two germline ends. Using immunoSEQ multiplex PCR, the repertoire was profiled, and TCRdb retains in-frame clones only, with some absent. The table lists over 60,000 clones, around four fifths of them singletons.

The origin of this receptor is a woman aged 55 to 70 with renal cell carcinoma. Specimen: blood, collected from a patient whose treatment included radiotherapy and nephrectomy. The rearrangement links TRBV7-9 to TRBJ2-5; D may be TRBD1 or TRBD2 (5 bases each). The CDR3 loop is CASRKFYGTNQETQYF. In nucleotides, the CDR3 is TGTGCCAGCAGAAAATTTTATGGGACGAACCAAGAGACCCAGTACTTC.